Listed below are T cell receptor beta chains from one sample, sequenced in a study of T cell responses to AZD1222 COVID-19 vaccine. Data came from immunoSEQ multiplex PCR; TCRdb stores just in-frame clones and leaves some out. The profile shows about 97,000 clones, about 89% of them singletons. The source was peripheral blood, collected on day 0 of AZD1222 vaccination. Every receptor here comes from an adult in good health. The CDR3 runs from the conserved cysteine through the conserved F or W. Fields, in order: V gene, J gene, CDR3 protein.

>TRBV11-2|TRBJ2-1
CASSLRPESAEQFF
>TRBV6-5|TRBJ1-3
CASSYTGQGNTIYF
>TRBV29-1|TRBJ1-5
CSVVAGLNQPQHF
>TRBV4-1|TRBJ1-4
CASSQHSPNEKLFF
>TRBV5-1|TRBJ2-5
CASSGTGGYQETQYF
>TRBV7-3|TRBJ1-2
CASSPGQGSPYGYTF
>TRBV6-1|TRBJ2-1
CASSGRSGTGGAVRYNEQFF
>TRBV2|TRBJ1-4
CASRNRGDEKLFF
>TRBV11-2|TRBJ2-7
CASSFSGGDPYEQYF
>TRBV29-1|TRBJ2-1
CSARGQGYNEQFF
>TRBV15|TRBJ2-7
CATSRSQGPYEQYF
>TRBV5-1|TRBJ2-5
CASSSPGAETQYF
>TRBV4-2|TRBJ2-7
CASSQIAGTGSYEQYF
>TRBV6-5|TRBJ1-4
CASSKTGAVNEKLFF
>TRBV4-1|TRBJ1-4
CASSLQDWEKLFF
>TRBV30|TRBJ1-5
CAWSSAPTGQNQPQHF
>TRBV28|TRBJ1-2
CASSARVARFYTF
>TRBV19|TRBJ2-1
CASTTIPGLAGEQFF
>TRBV7-2|TRBJ1-2
CASSLGGGERGYTF
>TRBV18|TRBJ1-3
CASSPPSGQGSSGNTIYF
>TRBV6-5|TRBJ1-4
CASSYSRGFHEKLFF
>TRBV7-2|TRBJ2-1
CASSSRLAGGYNEQFF
>TRBV9|TRBJ2-2
CASSPSQNTGELFF